These 21 T cell receptor beta chains share one sample of origin, sequenced in a study of T cell repertoires in cytomegalovirus infection. One entry per CDR3 protein results from TCRdb running MiXCR on the reads. The data show 150,000 to 200,000 distinct CDR3 sequences, approximately 28% seen once. The sequenced sample consisted of PBMCs. Receptor source: a human donor in good health (CMV status not recorded). Some clones in this sample may be carry-over from other donors' samples.

This clonotype appeared a few times. The junction and the germline gene differ at one end; a read error may be behind it. The chain is built from TRBV5-5 and TRBJ2-2, with TRBD1 matching over 9 bases. Germline CDR1 SGHKS, CDR2 YYEKEE (reference sequence). This CDR3 has 14 amino acids. Here the CDR3 reads CASSLGQGHGELFF. In DNA, the CDR3 is TGTGCCAGCAGTTTGGGACAGGGACACGGGGAGCTGTTTTTT.

The chain employs TRBV20-1 and TRBJ1-3, with 7 bases matching TRBD1. The germline V gene has CDR1 DFQATT and CDR2 SNEGSKA (reference sequence). J lost 4 bases, V lost 6 bases, and 6 bases had no gene match. The CDR3 consists of 13 residues. CDR3 residues: CSAGQAEGNTIYF. DNA of the CDR3: TGCAGTGCCGGACAGGCTGAAGGAAACACCATATATTTT.

The V and J genes are TRBV6-2 or TRBV6-3 and TRBJ1-1; D is unresolved. Germline lookup yields CDR1 MNHEY and CDR2 SVGEGT. The V and J ends lost 3 bases and 5 bases respectively, with 7 bases between them. The CDR3 is 12 amino acids. DNA of the CDR3: TGTGCCAGCAGTTATGAGAGAACTGAAGCTTTCTTT. Protein product: CASSYERTEAFF.

This clonotype has just one count. This chain uses TRBV6-5 with TRBJ1-1, with TRBD1 matching 9 bases. Germline loops: CDR1 MNHEY, CDR2 SVGAGI. V lost 6 bases, J lost 5 bases, and 13 bases stayed unmatched. There are 16 residues in the CDR3. CDR3 amino acids: CASSRDRVALGTEAFF. CDR3 coding DNA: TGTGCCAGCAGCCGGGACAGGGTCGCGTTGGGGACTGAAGCTTTCTTT.

V is TRBV6-6 and J is TRBJ2-7, with D possibly TRBD2 on 5 matching bases. Trimming pared 5 bases from V and 0 bases from J, leaving 14 bases between. Germline V gives CDR1 MNHNY, CDR2 SVGAGI (reference sequence). This CDR3 is 15 amino acids long. CDR3 nucleotides: TGTGCCAGCAGTCCGACCACGGGGAGCTCCTACGAGCAGTACTTC. Its protein is CASSPTTGSSYEQYF.

This clonotype appeared a few times. The rearrangement uses TRBV11-1 and TRBJ2-1, with 8 positions matching TRBD2. The CDR3 has 18 amino acids. After removal of 4 bases from V and 0 bases from J, the junction contained 11 bases not matched to a gene. Germline V lookup: CDR1 SGHAT, CDR2 FQDESV (reference sequence). CDR3 protein: CASSSWGGGGSSYNEQFF. The CDR3 DNA follows: TGTGCCAGCAGCTCCTGGGGGGGCGGGGGGAGCTCCTACAATGAGCAGTTCTTC.

This clonotype turned up a few times. The chain combines TRBV29-1 with TRBJ1-5; 10 bases align to TRBD1. Germline assignment: CDR1 SQVTM and CDR2 ANQGSEA. The CDR3 totals 16 residues. The ends lost 4 bases at V and 0 bases at J; junction bases unmatched: 6. The chain's CDR3 is CSVAGTGDDSNQPQHF. In nucleotides, the CDR3 is TGCAGCGTTGCCGGGACAGGGGATGATAGCAATCAGCCCCAGCATTTT.

Ten or more counts support this clonotype. The chain couples TRBV11-2 to TRBJ1-1; 7 nucleotides align to TRBD1. Germline V gene lookup returns CDR1 SGHAT and CDR2 FQNNGV. This CDR3 contains 16 residues. Trimming at V came to 5 bases and at J to 5 bases, leaving 14 bases not matched to a gene. CDR3 coding DNA: TGTGCCAGCAGCCCTCCCGGGGAGGGGGCGTGGACTGAAGCTTTCTTT. As protein: CASSPPGEGAWTEAFF.

This clonotype was counted between two and nine times. V gene TRBV24-1 combines with J gene TRBJ2-7, with a tentative D call TRBD1 (5 bases). The CDR3 is 15 amino acids. Germline CDR1 and CDR2: KGHDR and SFDVKD. Between the trimmed V and J ends, which lost 3 bases and 2 bases, there was a span of 13 bases. The CDR3 loop reads CATSDATGDPYEQYF. CDR3 coding DNA: TGTGCCACCAGTGATGCTACAGGTGATCCCTACGAGCAGTACTTC.

This clonotype appeared many times. This CDR3 reads CASSLEVNSPLHF. Here the CDR3 DNA reads TGTGCCAGCAGCCTTGAAGTGAATTCACCCCTCCACTTT. The chain uses TRBV7-6 and TRBJ1-6; D call uncertain. This CDR3 contains 13 residues. V was cut by 5 bases and J by 7 bases, with 9 bases left in between. CDR1 is SGHVS, CDR2 FNYEAQ, per germline.

The genes are TRBV5-5 and TRBJ2-1; 10 bases are shared with TRBD1. V dropped 6 bases and J dropped 3; count of bases not matched to a gene: 6. CDR1 is SGHKS and CDR2 is YYEKEE in the germline V gene (reference sequence). The CDR3 extends over 15 amino acids. The CDR3 reads CASTPGTGVYNEQFF. The DNA for the CDR3 is TGTGCCAGCACCCCCGGGACAGGGGTCTACAATGAGCAGTTCTTC.

The chain combines TRBV10-3 with TRBJ1-2; D possibly corresponds to TRBD1 (5 bases). With 9 bases removed from V and 8 bases from J, the gap between germline ends came to 19 bases. Germline CDR1 is ENHRY and CDR2 is SYGVKD. CDR3 size: 13 residues. The CDR3 protein is CAMVRDPREGYTF. CDR3 coding DNA: TGTGCCATGGTGCGGGACCCGAGAGAGGGCTACACCTTC.

This clonotype has more than one count but fewer than ten. This chain joins TRBV11-2 and TRBJ1-2; no clear D gene. CDR1 and CDR2 from the germline V gene are SGHAT and FQNNGV. V lost 4 bases and J 6 bases, leaving 18 bases between the germline ends. The CDR3 extends over 15 amino acids. CDR3 nucleotide sequence: TGTGCCAGCAGCTCCTCGACCGGGATCCCGCATGGCTACACCTTC. It is translated as CASSSSTGIPHGYTF.

This sequence joins TRBV5-6 and TRBJ1-5; tentatively, D is TRBD1 (5 bases). CDR1 is SGHDT and CDR2 is YYEEEE in the germline V gene. Trimming removed 5 bases from V and 2 bases from J, with 14 bases in between. The CDR3 contains 15 residues. This CDR3 reads CASSFRQTGNQPQHF. CDR3 DNA: TGTGCCAGCAGTTTTAGACAGACCGGCAATCAGCCCCAGCATTTT.

The chain is built from TRBV14 and TRBJ2-2; D uncertain. The CDR3 loop spans 12 amino acids. In germline, CDR1 is SGHDN, CDR2 FVKESK. The V end was cut by 0 bases, the J end by 6 bases, with 2 bases between. The DNA for the CDR3 is TGTGCCAGCAGCCAAGAGGCCGGGGAGCTGTTTTTT. It translates to CASSQEAGELFF.

This clonotype was seen a single time. CDR3 nucleotide sequence: TGTGCCTGGAGTGAGAAAGCTTTCTTT. The encoded protein is CAWSEKAFF. V usage is TRBV30 and J usage is TRBJ1-1; D gene unclear. The V end was cut by 1 base, the J end by 9 bases, with 3 bases between. Per the germline V gene, CDR1 is GTSNPN and CDR2 is SVGIG (reference sequence). The CDR3 has 9 residues.

This clonotype appeared a few times. The V and J genes are TRBV6-2 or TRBV6-3 and TRBJ2-1; D perhaps matches TRBD2 (6 bases). The CDR3 consists of 16 residues. Trimming removed 4 bases at V and 3 bases at J, with 16 bases between. The germline CDR1 and CDR2 sequences are MNHEY and SVGEGT. The CDR3 is CASSFGGTRGYNEQFF. Written as DNA, the CDR3 is TGTGCCAGCAGTTTCGGAGGGACCCGGGGCTACAATGAGCAGTTCTTC.

This clonotype came up many times. This chain connects TRBV7-2 to TRBJ2-7; 10 nucleotides match TRBD2. Germline V gives CDR1 SGHTA, CDR2 FQGNSA. This CDR3 region has 15 residues. The V gene end was trimmed by 1 base and the J gene end by 6 bases; junction bases not matched to a gene: 6. The CDR3 sequence: CASSLELAGMSEQYF. Here the CDR3 DNA reads TGTGCCAGCAGCTTAGAACTAGCGGGGATGAGCGAGCAGTACTTC.

The V call is TRBV20-1, the J call TRBJ2-3; D may correspond to TRBD1 or TRBD2 (6 bases each). Looked up from germline, CDR1 is DFQATT and CDR2 is SNEGSKA (reference sequence). V shed 7 bases and J shed 3 bases, with 17 bases lying between them. The CDR3 totals 14 residues. The CDR3 sequence is CSVRGDKWTDTQYF. The CDR3 DNA sequence: TGCAGTGTGAGGGGGGATAAATGGACAGATACGCAGTATTTT.

This clonotype was seen a handful of times. This chain joins TRBV12-3 or TRBV12-4 and TRBJ1-2; D is uncertain. There are 12 residues in the CDR3. V gave up 7 bases and J gave up 7 bases, with 13 bases separating them. CDR3 in DNA: TGTGCCAGCACGGAAGCCTTGGGTGGCTACACCTTC. Translated: CASTEALGGYTF.

The chain is built from TRBV2 and TRBJ2-7; no clear D gene. Trimming took off 1 base at V and 2 bases at J, with 6 bases between the two ends. The CDR3 totals 13 residues. Germline V lookup: CDR1 SNHLY, CDR2 FYNNEI. CDR3 amino acids: CASSEDGPYEQYF. CDR3 sequence (DNA): TGTGCCAGCAGTGAAGACGGTCCCTACGAGCAGTACTTC.